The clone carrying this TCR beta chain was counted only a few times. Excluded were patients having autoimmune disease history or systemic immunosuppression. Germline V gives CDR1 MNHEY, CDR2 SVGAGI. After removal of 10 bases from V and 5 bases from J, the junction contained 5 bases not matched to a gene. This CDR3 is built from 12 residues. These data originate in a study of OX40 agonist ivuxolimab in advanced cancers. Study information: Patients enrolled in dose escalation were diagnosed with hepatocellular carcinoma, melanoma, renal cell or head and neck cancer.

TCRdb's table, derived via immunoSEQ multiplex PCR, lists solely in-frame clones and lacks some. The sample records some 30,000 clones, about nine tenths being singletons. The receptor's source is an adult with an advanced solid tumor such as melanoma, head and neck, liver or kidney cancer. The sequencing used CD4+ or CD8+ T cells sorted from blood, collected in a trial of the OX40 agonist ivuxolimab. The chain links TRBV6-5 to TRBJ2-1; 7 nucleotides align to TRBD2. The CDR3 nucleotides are TGTGCCACTAGCGGCCTTGACAATGAGCAGTTCTTC. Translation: CATSGLDNEQFF.